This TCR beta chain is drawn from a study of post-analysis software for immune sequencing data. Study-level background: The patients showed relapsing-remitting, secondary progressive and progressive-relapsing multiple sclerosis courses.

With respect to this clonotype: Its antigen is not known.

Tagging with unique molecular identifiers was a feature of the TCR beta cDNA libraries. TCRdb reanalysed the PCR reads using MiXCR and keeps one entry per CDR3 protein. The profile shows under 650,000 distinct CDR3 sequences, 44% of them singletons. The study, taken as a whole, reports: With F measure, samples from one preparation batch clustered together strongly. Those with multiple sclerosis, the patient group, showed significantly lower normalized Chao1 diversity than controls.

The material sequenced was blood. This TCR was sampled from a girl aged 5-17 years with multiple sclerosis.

CDR3 DNA: TGTGCCAGCAGTATGTCCGATGCAACTAATGAAAAACTGTTTTTT. Its protein product is CASSMSDATNEKLFF. This sequence joins TRBV12-3 or TRBV12-4 and TRBJ1-4; D is unclear. V was clipped by 5 bases and J by 0 bases, with 10 bases between them. The CDR3 is 15 amino acids.